This T cell receptor (beta chain) was captured by sequencing in a study of blood T cell repertoires in COVID-19. Study background: Donors in the United States, Italy and Spain gave samples during acute or convalescent COVID-19.

Cohort assignment relied on participant-reported clinical history. Within 2 weeks before study entry, exposed participants met a COVID-19 case. The CDR3 sequence is 14 residues long. Germline V gene lookup returns CDR1 WNHNN and CDR2 SYGVQD (reference sequence). Trimming pared 4 bases from V and 2 bases from J, leaving 10 bases between. Sequenced by immunoSEQ multiplex PCR; TCRdb stores in-frame clones only, minus some. The sample has 150,000 or so clones, over 80% seen once. This clonotype was obtained from a man between 65 and 85 years old who had been exposed to COVID-19. The specimen was PBMCs or T cells enriched from blood (not recorded which). This chain connects TRBV10-1 to TRBJ2-3; tentative D call: TRBD1 (6 bases). The DNA of the CDR3 is TGCGCCAGCAGTGTAGGGGGACCCACAGATACGCAGTATTTT. Amino acid sequence: CASSVGGPTDTQYF.